These 15 T cell receptor beta chains share one sample of origin, sequenced in a study of T cell responses to AZD1222 COVID-19 vaccine. The method was immunoSEQ multiplex PCR; TCRdb's version includes in-frame clones alone and lacks a portion of them. This table has 20,000 to 25,000 clones, over 75% appearing once. The input for sequencing was peripheral blood, taken 28 days after the second AZD1222 dose. These receptors came from an adult who received the AZD1222 COVID-19 vaccine.

The chain has TRBV6-1 and TRBJ2-6; D not resolved. V was trimmed by 0 bases and J by 4 bases, leaving 7 bases between them. The V gene's germline CDR1 is MNHNS and CDR2 SASEGT. The CDR3 runs to 15 residues. This CDR3 reads CASSEAGLGANVLTF. The CDR3 bases are TGTGCCAGCAGTGAAGCCGGGCTGGGGGCCAACGTCCTGACTTTC.

The J gene is TRBJ1-2, the V gene TRBV28, with D perhaps TRBD1 (6 bases). Trimming stripped 3 bases from V and 10 bases from J, with 15 bases between. From germline, CDR1 is MDHEN and CDR2 SYDVKM. The CDR3 contains 13 residues. The DNA for the CDR3 is TGTGCCAGCAGTTTGGACAGAAGTTTTGTCTACACCTTC. Encoded protein: CASSLDRSFVYTF.

The chain combines TRBV4-2 with TRBJ2-5; 7 nucleotides line up with TRBD2. The CDR3 is 15 residues long. V trimming: 4 bases; J trimming: 2 bases; junction bases outside the gene matches: 7. Per the germline V gene, CDR1 is LGHNA and CDR2 is YNFKEQ. CDR3: CASSLHRDYQETQYF. The CDR3 coding sequence is TGTGCCAGCAGCCTCCACCGGGACTATCAAGAGACCCAGTACTTC.

This clone was recorded only once. The rearrangement uses TRBV27 and TRBJ2-7; 9 bases fit TRBD2. The CDR3 consists of 15 residues. Germline lookup yields CDR1 MNHEY and CDR2 SMNVEV (reference sequence). V lost 0 bases and J lost 3; bases outside the gene matches: 3. The CDR3, as DNA: TGTGCCAGCAGTTTATCGGGACTAGCACTCTACGAGCAGTACTTC. Its translation: CASSLSGLALYEQYF.

The chain is built from TRBV5-1 and TRBJ1-1; 10 nucleotides agree with TRBD1. The CDR3 is made up of 15 amino acids. CDR1 is SGHRS, CDR2 YFSETQ, per germline. V was pared by 0 bases and J by 3 bases, with 2 bases of the junction left unmatched. Here the CDR3 DNA reads TGCGCCAGCAGCTTGGAGGGACAGGGGCACACTGAAGCTTTCTTT. Its translation is CASSLEGQGHTEAFF.

The chain employs TRBV4-3 and TRBJ2-1; D is perhaps TRBD2 (7 bases). In germline, CDR1 is LGHNA, CDR2 YSLEER. The V gene lost 0 bases and the J gene lost 10 bases, with 19 bases spanning the gap. There are 16 residues in the CDR3. For the CDR3, the DNA is TGCGCCAGCAGCCAAGACTGGAGGGGGGGTTTATGGGAGCAGTTCTTC. Translated: CASSQDWRGGLWEQFF.

For the CDR3, the DNA is TGTGCCAGCAGCCAAGATCTTGGGAACACCGGGGAGCTGTTTTTT. This encodes CASSQDLGNTGELFF. This rearrangement joins TRBV4-2 to TRBJ2-2; D gene uncertain. Germline V CDR1 and CDR2: LGHNA, YNFKEQ. The CDR3 consists of 15 residues. Trimming removed 0 bases at V and 1 base at J, with 6 bases between.

The V call is TRBV5-4, the J call TRBJ2-3; TRBD2 agrees at 7 bases. J lost 4 bases, V lost 3 bases, and 8 bases had no gene match. Germline V lookup: CDR1 SGHNT, CDR2 YYREEE (reference sequence). The CDR3 runs to 15 residues. CDR3 coding DNA: TGTGCCAGCAGCTCGGGCGGCGGGAGTGCAGATACGCAGTATTTT. As protein: CASSSGGGSADTQYF.

The chain carries TRBV7-9 and TRBJ2-5, with a possible D match to TRBD2 (6 bases). Germline V gives CDR1 SEHNR, CDR2 FQNEAQ (reference sequence). V was pared by 6 bases and J by 2 bases, with 19 bases between. CDR3 length equals 16 residues. The chain's CDR3 is CASSQLALLGQETQYF. The CDR3 DNA reads TGTGCCAGCAGTCAACTAGCCCTTTTGGGTCAAGAGACCCAGTACTTC.

The V and J genes are TRBV5-4 and TRBJ2-1; 7 bases fit TRBD1. Looked up from germline, CDR1 is SGHNT and CDR2 is YYREEE (reference sequence). The CDR3 covers 15 residues. V was clipped by 0 bases and J by 3 bases; unmatched bases: 3. CDR3 DNA: TGTGCCAGCAGCTTGGGACAGGGTAGCTACAATGAGCAGTTCTTC. This encodes CASSLGQGSYNEQFF.

This clone showed up just a few times. The CDR3 loop reads CAISDGGDNTEAFF. Written as DNA, the CDR3 is TGTGCCATCAGTGACGGGGGGGATAACACTGAAGCTTTCTTT. The chain is built from TRBV10-3 and TRBJ1-1; weak D call: TRBD1 (5 bases). CDR1 is ENHRY and CDR2 is SYGVKD in the germline V gene. The V end was cut by 3 bases, the J end by 2 bases, with 10 bases between. The CDR3 sequence is 14 residues long.

The J gene is TRBJ2-7, the V gene TRBV6-5; 8 bases align to TRBD1. The trim removed 5 bases at V and 2 bases at J, leaving 5 bases unmatched. The CDR3 length is 14 residues. Looked up from germline, CDR1 is MNHEY and CDR2 is SVGAGI. The CDR3 loop reads CASSKTGGPYEQYF. The CDR3 bases are TGTGCCAGCAGTAAAACAGGGGGTCCCTACGAGCAGTACTTC.

This sequence joins TRBV6-5 and TRBJ1-6; 10 bases align to TRBD1. V lost 7 bases, J lost 8 bases, and 5 bases stayed unmatched. This CDR3 spans 14 amino acids. In germline, CDR1 is MNHEY, CDR2 SVGAGI. CDR3 loop: CASTSGTGDSPLHF. The CDR3 DNA reads TGTGCCAGCACCTCCGGGACAGGGGATTCACCCCTCCACTTT.

This rearrangement joins TRBV5-1 to TRBJ2-1; perhaps D is TRBD1 or TRBD2 (5 bases each). The CDR3 covers 15 residues. Germline-derived CDR1 and CDR2 are SGHRS and YFSETQ. With 5 bases removed from V and 1 base from J, the gap between germline ends came to 13 bases. CDR3 nucleotide sequence: TGCGCCAGCAGAACCGGGACGGTTTCCTACAATGAGCAGTTCTTC. Translating it yields CASRTGTVSYNEQFF. The full variable domain, rest sourced from reference TRBV5-1 and TRBJ2-1, is KAGVTQTPRYLIKTRGQQVTLSCSPISGHRSVSWYQQTPGQGLQFLFEYFSETQRNKGNFPGRFSGRQFSNSRSEMNVSTLELGDSALYLCASRTGTVSYNEQFFGPGTRLTVL.

The chain combines TRBV10-2 with TRBJ1-5, with a possible D match to TRBD1 (6 bases). This CDR3 contains 15 residues. Trimming took 2 bases from V and 5 from J, leaving 13 bases between them. The germline gives CDR1 WSHSY, CDR2 SAAADI. For the CDR3, the DNA is TGCGCCAGCAGTGAGGTCGGGGGCGCCCATCAGCCCCAGCATTTT. Translation gives CASSEVGGAHQPQHF.